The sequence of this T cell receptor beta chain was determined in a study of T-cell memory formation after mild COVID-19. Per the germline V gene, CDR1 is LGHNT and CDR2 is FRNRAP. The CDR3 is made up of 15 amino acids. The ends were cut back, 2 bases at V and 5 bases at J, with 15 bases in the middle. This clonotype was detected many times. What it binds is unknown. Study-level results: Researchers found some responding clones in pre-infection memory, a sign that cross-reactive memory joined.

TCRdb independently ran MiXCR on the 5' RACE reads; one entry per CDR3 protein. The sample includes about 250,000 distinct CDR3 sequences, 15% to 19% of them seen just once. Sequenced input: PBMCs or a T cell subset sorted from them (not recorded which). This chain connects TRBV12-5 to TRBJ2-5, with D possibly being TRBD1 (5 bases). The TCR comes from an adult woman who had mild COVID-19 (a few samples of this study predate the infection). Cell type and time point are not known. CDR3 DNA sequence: TGTGCTAGTGGTTTGCCCACAGGTGGGAAGGAGACCCAGTACTTC. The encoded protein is CASGLPTGGKETQYF.